Here is one T cell receptor beta chain with its context. Germline values: CDR1 SGHRS, CDR2 YFSETQ. The CDR3 consists of 14 residues. The V end lost 4 bases, the J end lost 8 bases, and 15 bases lay between the germline ends. Libraries were prepared by immunoSEQ multiplex PCR; TCRdb keeps only in-frame clonotypes and omits some of them. The sample records 80,000 to 95,000 clones, about 94% being singletons. This specimen comes from a study of technical replicates of blood from several donors. The genes are TRBV5-1 and TRBJ1-4, with a tentative D call TRBD1 (5 bases). Sample: T cells isolated from PBMCs. The receptor was isolated from a human donor in good health. CDR3 in DNA: TGCGCCAGCAGCAGTAAACAGGATAACGAAAAACTGTTTTTT. Amino acids: CASSSKQDNEKLFF.